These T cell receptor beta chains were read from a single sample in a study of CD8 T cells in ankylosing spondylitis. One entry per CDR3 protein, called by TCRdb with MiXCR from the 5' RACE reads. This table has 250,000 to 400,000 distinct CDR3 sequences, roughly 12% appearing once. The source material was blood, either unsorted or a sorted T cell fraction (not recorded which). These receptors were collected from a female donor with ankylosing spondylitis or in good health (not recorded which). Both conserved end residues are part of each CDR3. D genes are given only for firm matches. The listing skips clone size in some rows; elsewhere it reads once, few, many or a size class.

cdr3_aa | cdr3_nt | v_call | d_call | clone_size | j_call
CSAAQDFNQPQHF | TGCAGTGCTGCACAGGACTTCAATCAGCCCCAGCATTTT | TRBV20-1 | . | few | TRBJ1-5
CASGGATDTQYF | TGTGCCAGCGGAGGGGCCACAGATACGCAGTATTTT | TRBV7-2 | . | many | TRBJ2-3
CASSLEGRWRSNYGYTF | TGTGCCAGCAGCTTAGAGGGGCGGTGGAGATCTAACTATGGCTACACCTTC | TRBV7-9 | . | . | TRBJ1-2
CASSVGIASSYEQYF | TGTGCCAGCAGCGTAGGTATAGCGAGCTCCTACGAGCAGTACTTC | TRBV9 | . | many | TRBJ2-7
CASNRDSKANYGYTF | TGTGCCAGCAACCGGGACAGCAAAGCAAACTATGGCTACACCTTC | TRBV9 | TRBD1 | few | TRBJ1-2
CASSLETGDPGGTQYF | TGTGCCAGCAGCTTGGAAACAGGGGACCCGGGGGGGACCCAGTACTTC | TRBV5-5 | . | . | TRBJ2-5
CASSPDGTNTGELFF | TGCGCCAGCAGCCCAGACGGGACGAACACCGGGGAGCTGTTTTTT | TRBV5-1 | . | few | TRBJ2-2
CASSGPMRGDNEQFF | TGTGCCAGCAGTGGGCCTATGCGGGGAGACAATGAGCAGTTCTTC | TRBV12-3/TRBV12-4 | . | many | TRBJ2-1
CASSHVWEQYF | TGTGCCAGCAGTCATGTGTGGGAGCAGTACTTC | TRBV12-3/TRBV12-4 | . | . | TRBJ2-7
CASSPRRSTDTQYF | TGTGCCAGCAGCCCCCGACGTAGCACAGATACGCAGTATTTT | TRBV9 | . | many | TRBJ2-3
CSVARTDLYYGYTF | TGCAGCGTGGCTCGGACAGATCTTTACTATGGCTACACCTTC | TRBV29-1 | . | few | TRBJ1-2
CASRGQGGNQPQHF | TGCGCCAGCAGAGGCCAGGGAGGCAATCAGCCCCAGCATTTT | TRBV10-2 | . | many | TRBJ1-5
CAISEPGVNEKLFF | TGTGCCATCAGTGAGCCGGGGGTAAATGAAAAACTGTTTTTT | TRBV10-3 | . | many | TRBJ1-4
CSAGGGSGANVLTF | TGCAGTGCCGGCGGGGGCTCTGGGGCCAACGTCCTGACTTTC | TRBV20-1 | TRBD2 | few | TRBJ2-6
CASSRPGRDPYEQYF | TGTGCCAGCAGCCGCCCGGGACGGGACCCCTACGAGCAGTACTTC | TRBV3-1 | . | . | TRBJ2-7
CSAIGGRGLETQYF | TGCAGTGCTATAGGGGGGCGAGGTCTGGAGACCCAGTACTTC | TRBV20-1 | . | many | TRBJ2-5
CASSEEGGTGTEAFF | TGTGCCAGCAGTGAAGAGGGCGGTACGGGCACTGAAGCTTTCTTT | TRBV2 | . | many | TRBJ1-1
CASVPQGRNEQFF | TGTGCCAGCGTCCCGCAGGGGCGAAATGAGCAGTTCTTC | TRBV12-3/TRBV12-4 | . | . | TRBJ2-1
CASSRTSGIVGELFF | TGTGCCAGCAGCCGGACTAGCGGGATAGTCGGGGAGCTGTTTTTT | TRBV7-2 | TRBD2 | many | TRBJ2-2
CSARDPTGRNQPQHF | TGCAGTGCTAGAGATCCAACTGGGCGCAATCAGCCCCAGCATTTT | TRBV20-1 | . | many | TRBJ1-5
CSVKSAGTSYEQYF | TGCAGCGTTAAGTCGGCGGGGACCTCCTACGAGCAGTACTTC | TRBV29-1 | . | . | TRBJ2-7
CASSGDSDTQYF | TGTGCCAGCAGTGGGGACTCGGATACGCAGTATTTT | TRBV7-8 | . | many | TRBJ2-3
CASSGGPKAGNTIYF | TGTGCCAGCTCAGGGGGACCGAAGGCTGGAAACACCATATATTTT | TRBV18 | . | once | TRBJ1-3
CSASPYPGLAGISSYNEQFF | TGCAGTGCTAGTCCCTATCCTGGACTAGCGGGGATTAGCTCCTACAATGAGCAGTTCTTC | TRBV20-1 | TRBD2 | few | TRBJ2-1
CASSYGTQGSGYTF | TGTGCCAGCAGTTACGGGACCCAGGGTAGTGGCTACACCTTC | TRBV28 | . | many | TRBJ1-2
CASSPPAGGSYEQYF | TGTGCCAGCTCACCACCGGCAGGGGGCTCCTACGAGCAGTACTTC | TRBV18 | TRBD1 | many | TRBJ2-7
CSARDQGGSGTEAFF | TGCAGTGCTAGAGATCAGGGGGGGAGTGGCACTGAAGCTTTCTTT | TRBV20-1 | TRBD1 | . | TRBJ1-1
CASTPDRVTEAFF | TGCGCCAGCACTCCCGACAGGGTCACTGAAGCTTTCTTT | TRBV5-1 | TRBD1 | . | TRBJ1-1
CSAPRTSGVLTDTQYF | TGCAGTGCTCCCAGGACTAGCGGGGTACTCACAGATACGCAGTATTTT | TRBV20-1 | TRBD2 | many | TRBJ2-3
CASSTGPTFEEKLFF | TGTGCCAGCAGCACTGGACCGACCTTCGAGGAAAAACTGTTTTTT | TRBV4-2 | . | many | TRBJ1-4
CASSLGHYEDSSYEQYF | TGTGCCAGCAGCTTGGGACATTACGAGGACAGCTCCTACGAGCAGTACTTC | TRBV5-6 | . | many | TRBJ2-7
CASSSSGGGNNEQFF | TGTGCCAGCAGCTCTAGCGGGGGGGGAAACAATGAGCAGTTCTTC | TRBV7-6 | TRBD2 | many | TRBJ2-1
CASSQRPTGGYEKLFF | TGTGCCAGCAGCCAACGACCAACAGGGGGTTATGAAAAACTGTTTTTT | TRBV3-1 | TRBD1 | . | TRBJ1-4
CSAAGTGSYEQYF | TGCAGTGCCGCCGGGACAGGTTCATACGAGCAGTACTTC | TRBV20-1 | TRBD1 | many | TRBJ2-7
CASSAGGQQETQYF | TGCGCCAGCAGCGCCGGGGGACAGCAAGAGACCCAGTACTTC | TRBV5-1 | . | . | TRBJ2-5
CASSLKQTGELFF | TGCGCCAGCAGCTTGAAGCAAACCGGGGAGCTGTTTTTT | TRBV5-1 | . | . | TRBJ2-2
CASSLDPQSSYNEQFF | TGTGCCAGCAGCTTAGACCCTCAGAGCTCCTACAATGAGCAGTTCTTC | TRBV11-2 | . | few | TRBJ2-1
CATSRDQGNQPQHF | TGTGCCACCAGCAGAGATCAGGGGAACCAGCCCCAGCATTTT | TRBV15 | . | many | TRBJ1-5
CSATTVLANYGYTF | TGCAGTGCTACAACGGTATTAGCTAACTATGGCTACACCTTC | TRBV20-1 | . | many | TRBJ1-2
CASSSTVYGTEAFF | TGTGCCAGCAGCTCGACAGTCTATGGCACTGAAGCTTTCTTT | TRBV5-5 | . | many | TRBJ1-1
CASSTGGADTGELFF | TGCGCCAGCAGCACAGGGGGCGCGGACACCGGGGAGCTGTTTTTT | TRBV10-1 | TRBD1 | many | TRBJ2-2
CASSPAGKETQYF | TGTGCCAGCTCACCCGCGGGCAAAGAGACCCAGTACTTC | TRBV18 | . | few | TRBJ2-5
CASNRLAGGIRSSYNEQFF | TGTGCCAGCAACCGACTAGCGGGGGGGATCAGGAGCTCCTACAATGAGCAGTTCTTC | TRBV7-2 | TRBD2 | many | TRBJ2-1
CASSYRTGLANTEAFF | TGTGCCAGCAGCTACAGGACAGGGCTGGCGAACACTGAAGCTTTCTTT | TRBV6-2/TRBV6-3 | TRBD1 | . | TRBJ1-1
CSARHSGLAGGVTDTQYF | TGCAGTGCTAGACACTCGGGACTAGCGGGGGGGGTCACAGATACGCAGTATTTT | TRBV20-1 | TRBD2 | . | TRBJ2-3
CASSPRSGVSSYEQYF | TGCGCCAGCAGCCCACGAAGCGGGGTAAGCTCCTACGAGCAGTACTTC | TRBV5-1 | TRBD2 | . | TRBJ2-7
CAISPTSGGETQYF | TGTGCCATCAGCCCTACTAGCGGGGGAGAGACCCAGTACTTC | TRBV10-3 | TRBD2 | . | TRBJ2-5
CASSGTTTYEQYF | TGCGCCAGCAGTGGGACTACGACATACGAGCAGTACTTC | TRBV10-2 | . | . | TRBJ2-7
CASSLAGTGAISGNTIYF | TGCGCCAGCAGCTTGGCCGGGACAGGGGCCATCTCTGGAAACACCATATATTTT | TRBV5-1 | TRBD1 | many | TRBJ1-3
CSARGSGNQPQHF | TGCAGTGCTAGAGGGAGTGGCAATCAGCCCCAGCATTTT | TRBV20-1 | . | . | TRBJ1-5